The 27 T cell receptor beta chains given below trace back to one sample, sequenced in a study of blood T cell repertoires in COVID-19. Profiled with immunoSEQ multiplex PCR; TCRdb holds only in-frame clones, not every one. The table lists more than 300,000 clones, approximately 87% of them singletons. Sequencing was carried out using peripheral blood. These receptors were obtained from a woman aged 45 to 65 with COVID-19, enrolled during active disease.

This chain joins TRBV6-6 and TRBJ1-2; TRBD1 aligns across 9 bases. The germline V gene has CDR1 MNHNY and CDR2 SVGAGI (reference sequence). V shed 7 bases, J shed 9 bases, and the junction held 18 bases outside the gene matches. This CDR3 is built from 16 residues. The CDR3 sequence: CASMHTPGQGTSSYTF. Written as DNA, the CDR3 is TGTGCCAGCATGCATACCCCGGGACAGGGTACTTCCAGCTACACCTTC.

The chain combines TRBV5-8 with TRBJ2-3; no firm D call. CDR1 and CDR2 (germline): SGHTS, YDEGEE. The CDR3 spans 15 residues. V lost 1 base and J 4 bases, leaving 13 bases between the germline ends. CDR3 bases: TGTGCCAGCAGCTTGCTTGTAGCCAGCGCAGATACGCAGTATTTT. This encodes CASSLLVASADTQYF.

The chain joins TRBV10-3 to TRBJ1-2; a possible D gene is TRBD1 (6 bases). Germline values: CDR1 ENHRY, CDR2 SYGVKD. V was clipped by 0 bases and J by 3 bases, with 8 bases between them. The CDR3 has 14 amino acids. This CDR3 is CAISESDRHYGYTF. For the CDR3, the DNA is TGTGCCATCAGTGAGTCGGACAGACACTATGGCTACACCTTC.

The chain is built from TRBV3-1 (or the pseudogene TRBV3-2) and TRBJ1-3; 8 bases line up with TRBD1. The CDR3 has 20 amino acids. Germline CDR1 is LGHDT and CDR2 is YNNKEL (reference sequence). J lost 0 bases, V lost 2 bases, and 15 bases had no gene match. The CDR3 nucleotides are TGTGCCAGCAGCCAATGGTTACGCGACAGGGGAGAGAACTCTGGAAACACCATATATTTT. Its protein is CASSQWLRDRGENSGNTIYF.

This clone was recorded once. The rearrangement links TRBV10-3 to TRBJ1-2; a weak D match, TRBD1 (5 bases). The germline V gene encodes CDR1 ENHRY and CDR2 SYGVKD. V shed 7 bases and J shed 7 bases, with 22 bases lying between them. CDR3 size: 15 residues. The CDR3 nucleotides are TGTGCCATCAAAGATAGGGACTTACAGTCAGGTGGCTACACCTTC. Amino acids: CAIKDRDLQSGGYTF.

V is TRBV6-6 and J is TRBJ2-7; TRBD1 aligns across 9 bases. V gave up 5 bases and J gave up 3 bases; unmatched junction bases: 5. Germline loops: CDR1 MNHNY, CDR2 SVGAGI (reference sequence). The CDR3 totals 14 residues. Here the CDR3 reads CASSPAGQGYEQYF. The CDR3 DNA reads as TGTGCCAGCAGTCCGGCGGGACAGGGCTACGAGCAGTACTTC.

The chain is built from TRBV30 and TRBJ2-5, with D perhaps matching TRBD1 (6 bases). Germline CDR1 and CDR2: GTSNPN and SVGIG (reference sequence). V lost 3 bases to trimming and J lost 0 bases, with 8 bases between them. The CDR3 contains 13 residues. The CDR3 spells CAWSGQYQETQYF. As DNA, the CDR3 is TGTGCCTGGAGCGGACAGTACCAAGAGACCCAGTACTTC.

The chain couples TRBV7-8 to TRBJ1-4; D is possibly TRBD1 (5 bases). CDR3 length: 13 amino acids. Germline assignment: CDR1 SGHVS and CDR2 FQNEAQ. V was shortened by 8 bases and J by 0 bases, with 7 bases between the two germline ends. CDR3 in DNA: TGTGCCAGCGGGACTCCAACTAATGAAAAACTGTTTTTT. This translates into CASGTPTNEKLFF.

The gene calls are TRBV5-1 and TRBJ1-1; D uncertain. In germline, CDR1 is SGHRS, CDR2 YFSETQ. The V and J ends lost 0 bases and 5 bases respectively, with 11 bases between them. This CDR3 is 14 amino acids long. As DNA, the CDR3 is TGCGCCAGCAGCTTGGAGGGAGAGAGTACTGAAGCTTTCTTT. It is translated as CASSLEGESTEAFF.

This chain links TRBV5-8 with TRBJ2-7; 7 bases map to TRBD1. The CDR3 is made up of 14 amino acids. Germline loops: CDR1 SGHTS, CDR2 YDEGEE. The V and J ends lost 4 bases and 2 bases, in that order; junction bases with no gene match: 6. CDR3 protein: CASSRRTGTYEQYF. The CDR3 bases are TGTGCCAGCAGCCGTAGGACAGGTACCTACGAGCAGTACTTC.

This clone was seen once. The chain has TRBV19 and TRBJ2-2; 8 nucleotides agree with TRBD2. The V gene end was trimmed by 4 bases and the J gene end by 1 base; junction bases not matched to a gene: 14. The CDR3 totals 19 residues. Germline V gene lookup returns CDR1 LNHDA and CDR2 SQIVND (reference sequence). DNA for the CDR3: TGTGCCAGTAGTAAAAGTACTAGCGGAGGGGCCTTGAACACCGGGGAGCTGTTTTTT. Protein: CASSKSTSGGALNTGELFF.

This clone was seen a single time. The chain uses TRBV7-6 and TRBJ1-5; D is possibly TRBD1 (6 bases). With 2 bases removed from V and 5 bases from J, the gap between germline ends came to 34 bases. This CDR3 region has 22 residues. Germline V gene sequence: CDR1 SGHVS, CDR2 FNYEAQ. CDR3 in amino acids: CASSLSLDSKPTGTQTDQPQHF. DNA for the CDR3: TGTGCCAGCAGCTTAAGTCTAGACTCCAAGCCGACCGGGACACAGACTGATCAGCCCCAGCATTTT.

This clone has just a few counts. V and J are TRBV18 and TRBJ1-1; D is possibly TRBD1 (6 bases). CDR3 size: 13 residues. Per germline, CDR1 KGHSH and CDR2 LQKENI. The ends were cut back, 3 bases at V and 8 bases at J, with 13 bases in the middle. CDR3 DNA: TGTGCCAGCTCACCGAATAGGGACATCGAAGCTTTCTTT. It translates to CASSPNRDIEAFF.

This sequence joins TRBV24-1 and TRBJ2-3; a weak D match, TRBD2 (6 bases). The germline V gene has CDR1 KGHDR and CDR2 SFDVKD. There are 15 residues in the CDR3. V lost 3 bases and J lost 0, with 9 bases in between. CDR3 protein: CATSDSGLSTDTQYF. CDR3 DNA: TGTGCCACCAGTGATAGCGGGTTAAGCACAGATACGCAGTATTTT.

The chain combines TRBV4-1 with TRBJ2-5, with TRBD2 identical over 11 bases. Germline-derived CDR1 and CDR2 are MGHRA and YSYEKL. CDR3 length: 16 amino acids. With 2 bases clipped from V and 5 bases from J, the junction kept 7 bases outside the gene matches. In DNA, the CDR3 is TGCGCCAGCAGCCAATCGCTAGCGGGAGGAACGGAGACCCAGTACTTC. Translation: CASSQSLAGGTETQYF.

J is TRBJ2-5 and V is TRBV2, with a tentative D call TRBD1 (6 bases). The CDR3 consists of 13 residues. Trimming took 6 bases from V and 5 from J, leaving 13 bases between them. CDR1 and CDR2 from the germline V gene are SNHLY and FYNNEI. The CDR3 here is CASSATGTETQYF. The CDR3 nucleotides read TGTGCCAGCAGCGCAACAGGGACGGAGACCCAGTACTTC.

This rearrangement joins TRBV30 to TRBJ1-2; D gene uncertain. Germline V lookup: CDR1 GTSNPN, CDR2 SVGIG (reference sequence). The CDR3 loop spans 13 amino acids. Trimming shortened V by 3 bases and J by 4 bases, and 12 bases separated the two germline ends. The CDR3 DNA reads TGTGCCTGGAGGAGTACTCACTTCTATGGCTACACCTTC. This translates into CAWRSTHFYGYTF.

As concerns this clone: The same CDR3 arises from other DNA sequences in this sample as well. The J gene is TRBJ1-1, the V gene TRBV19; D is undetermined. V lost 3 bases and J 1 base, leaving 6 bases between the germline ends. The CDR3 is 13 amino acids. Germline CDR1 reads LNHDA; CDR2 reads SQIVND (reference sequence). The CDR3 DNA is TGTGCCAGTAGTATCTCAGAGAACACTGAAGCTTTCTTT. Translating it yields CASSISENTEAFF.

V usage is TRBV3-1 (or the pseudogene TRBV3-2) and J usage is TRBJ2-4; the match to TRBD1 covers 8 bases. In germline, CDR1 is LGHDT, CDR2 YNNKEL (reference sequence). The CDR3 consists of 15 residues. V shed 4 bases and J 6 bases; nucleotides not matched to a gene: 8. The DNA for the CDR3 is TGTGCCAGCAGCCGATCCCGACAGGGGAGAAACATTCAGTACTTC. Translating it yields CASSRSRQGRNIQYF.

V gene TRBV9 combines with J gene TRBJ1-1; D remains unclear. Trimming cost V 5 bases and J 0 bases, with 17 bases left between them. CDR3 size: 16 residues. Germline V gene sequence: CDR1 SGDLS, CDR2 YYNGEE. DNA for the CDR3: TGTGCCAGCAGACTCCTGCCCGAGTCAATGAACACTGAAGCTTTCTTT. Translated: CASRLLPESMNTEAFF.

The rearrangement uses TRBV19 and TRBJ2-7; 11 bases line up with TRBD2. The CDR3 runs to 15 residues. Germline loops: CDR1 LNHDA, CDR2 SQIVND (reference sequence). Germline trimming cut 5 bases from V and 2 bases from J; bases unmatched to any gene: 5. The CDR3, as DNA: TGTGCCAGTAGTGTGGGGACTAGCGGTACCTACGAGCAGTACTTC. This translates into CASSVGTSGTYEQYF.

V and J are TRBV6-5 and TRBJ1-1; TRBD1 might be the D (5 bases). From germline, CDR1 is MNHEY and CDR2 SVGAGI. The CDR3 runs 12 residues. The V end was cut by 6 bases, the J end by 5 bases, with 10 bases between. CDR3 nucleotides: TGTGCCAGCAGCTGGGGGGGAACTGAAGCTTTCTTT. It yields the protein CASSWGGTEAFF.

The rearrangement links TRBV21-1 to TRBJ1-2; the D call TRBD1 from the table was never checked on the DNA. TRBV21-1 is annotated as a pseudogene. This CDR3 has 14 amino acids. The CDR3 here is CASSKFDRNYGYTF. In DNA form, the CDR3 reads TGTGCCAGCAGCAAATTCGACAGGAACTATGGCTACACCTTC.

The chain recombines TRBV14 with TRBJ2-7; a possible D gene is TRBD2 (6 bases). Germline V gene data show CDR1 as SGHDN and CDR2 as FVKESK. The CDR3 extends over 15 amino acids. The ends were cut back, 1 base at V and 2 bases at J, with 12 bases in the middle. The CDR3 coding sequence is TGTGCCAGCAGCCAAGCCGGGACTCCCGCCTACGAGCAGTACTTC. It yields the protein CASSQAGTPAYEQYF.

The chain carries TRBV10-1 and TRBJ2-1; TRBD2 aligns across 13 bases. V shed 3 bases and J 10 bases; nucleotides not matched to a gene: 9. This CDR3 spans 16 amino acids. Germline V lookup: CDR1 WNHNN, CDR2 SYGVQD (reference sequence). In DNA form, the CDR3 reads TGCGCCAGCAGTGACCCCGGGACTAGCGGGATAGGCGAGCAGTTCTTC. This codes for CASSDPGTSGIGEQFF.

This chain joins TRBV5-4 and TRBJ2-2; TRBD1 aligns across 8 bases. V dropped 0 bases and J dropped 2; count of bases not matched to a gene: 6. Germline V gives CDR1 SGHNT, CDR2 YYREEE (reference sequence). The CDR3 is made up of 17 amino acids. The CDR3 DNA is TGTGCCAGCAGCTTGGGCGGGGACAGGTTAAACACCGGGGAGCTGTTTTTT. Amino acid sequence: CASSLGGDRLNTGELFF. Full variable domain (remainder filled in from reference TRBV5-4 and TRBJ2-2): ETGVTQSPTHLIKTRGQQVTLRCSSQSGHNTVSWYQQALGQGPQFIFQYYREEENGRGNFPPRFSGLQFPNYSSELNVNALELDDSALYLCASSLGGDRLNTGELFFGEGSRLTVL.

This chain connects TRBV5-6 to TRBJ1-1; D unresolved. Germline-derived CDR1 and CDR2 are SGHDT and YYEEEE. This CDR3 is built from 14 residues. The V end lost 1 base, the J end lost 4 bases, and 11 bases lay between the germline ends. CDR3 loop: CASSLQRSTTEAFF. Here the CDR3 DNA reads TGTGCCAGCAGCTTGCAGCGGAGTACCACTGAAGCTTTCTTT. Using reference TRBV5-6 and TRBJ1-1 for the parts outside the CDR3, the full variable domain is DAGVTQSPTHLIKTRGQQVTLRCSPKSGHDTVSWYQQALGQGPQFIFQYYEEEERQRGNFPDRFSGHQFPNYSSELNVNALLLGDSALYLCASSLQRSTTEAFFGQGTRLTVV.